Below are 20 T cell receptor beta chains sequenced from a single sample in a study of cytomegalovirus exposure and HLA in healthy donors. Amplification used 60 Vbeta primers and 13 Jbeta primers. Measured with immunoSEQ multiplex PCR; TCRdb has only the in-frame clones, and not every one. The sample shows about 140,000 clones, about 79% of them seen only once. The sequenced sample was PBMCs. Receptor source: a man between 40 and 49 years old in good health and CMV-seropositive.

The V call is TRBV6-6, the J call TRBJ1-1, with 8 positions matching TRBD1. Losses at the gene ends were 7 bases for V and 3 bases for J; bases not matched to a gene: 7. This CDR3 spans 14 amino acids. Germline CDR1 reads MNHNY; CDR2 reads SVGAGI (reference sequence). The CDR3 sequence is CASTPGGEDTEAFF. As DNA, the CDR3 is TGTGCCAGCACCCCAGGGGGCGAGGACACTGAAGCTTTCTTT.

V usage is TRBV27 and J usage is TRBJ2-3; 7 bases are shared with TRBD2. CDR1 and CDR2 (germline): MNHEY, SMNVEV (reference sequence). V lost 7 bases to trimming and J lost 5 bases; unmatched junction nucleotides: 12. CDR3 size: 15 residues. The CDR3, as DNA: TGTGCCAGCACCCAAGAGGCTAGCGGAATAGATACGCAGTATTTT. Encoded protein: CASTQEASGIDTQYF.

V gene TRBV11-2 combines with J gene TRBJ2-7; D is perhaps TRBD2 (5 bases). The CDR3 is 15 amino acids. Looked up from germline, CDR1 is SGHAT and CDR2 is FQNNGV. V was pared by 5 bases and J by 5 bases, with 19 bases between. DNA for the CDR3: TGTGCCAGCAGCATCGACCGGGGAAAGATCAACGAGCAGTACTTC. This translates into CASSIDRGKINEQYF. Using reference TRBV11-2 and TRBJ2-7 for the parts outside the CDR3, the full variable domain is EAGVAQSPRYKIIEKRQSVAFWCNPISGHATLYWYQQILGQGPKLLIQFQNNGVVDDSQLPKDRFSAERLKGVDSTLKIQPAKLEDSAVYLCASSIDRGKINEQYFGPGTRLTVT.

The gene calls are TRBV5-8 and TRBJ1-4; the D gene is possibly TRBD1 (5 bases). V lost 3 bases and J lost 7, with 13 bases in between. This CDR3 is built from 14 residues. Germline V gene lookup returns CDR1 SGHTS and CDR2 YDEGEE. In DNA, the CDR3 is TGTGCCAGCAGCTGGGGCCGTAGGAGTGAAAAACTGTTTTTT. Amino acid sequence: CASSWGRRSEKLFF. Combining the CDR3 with reference TRBV5-8 and TRBJ1-4 gives the whole variable domain EAGVTQSPTHLIKTRGQQATLRCSPISGHTSVYWYQQALGLGLQFLLWYDEGEERNRGNFPPRFSGRQFPNYSSELNVNALELEDSALYLCASSWGRRSEKLFFGSGTQLSVL.

DNA for the CDR3: TGTGCCAGCGCATTGGACAGGACCAACACTGAAGCTTTCTTT. Protein: CASALDRTNTEAFF. V gene TRBV7-2 combines with J gene TRBJ1-1, with 7 bases matching TRBD1. The V gene's germline CDR1 is SGHTA and CDR2 FQGNSA. V lost 8 bases, J lost 2 bases, and 8 bases stayed unmatched. The CDR3 is 14 residues long.

V is TRBV9 and J is TRBJ1-1; TRBD1 is a possible D gene (5 bases). V was cut by 5 bases and J by 1 base, with 15 bases left in between. The germline gives CDR1 SGDLS, CDR2 YYNGEE. CDR3 length equals 15 residues. CDR3: CASSLNLGGNTEAFF. CDR3 nucleotide sequence: TGTGCCAGCAGTCTGAACCTGGGGGGGAACACTGAAGCTTTCTTT.

The rearrangement links TRBV11-3 to TRBJ2-7, with 8 positions matching TRBD1. CDR1 and CDR2 from the germline V gene are SGHNT and YENEEA. J lost 2 bases, V lost 5 bases, and 2 bases had no gene match. The CDR3 sequence is 13 residues long. The CDR3 DNA reads as TGTGCCAGCAGCCGGACAGGGACCTACGAGCAGTACTTC. Translation: CASSRTGTYEQYF.

The chain recombines TRBV4-1 with TRBJ2-5; 7 nucleotides match TRBD2. Germline CDR1 MGHRA, CDR2 YSYEKL. Losses at the gene ends were 2 bases for V and 5 bases for J; bases not matched to a gene: 5. The CDR3 has 14 residues. CDR3: CASSQPDGRETQYF. The CDR3 DNA reads as TGCGCCAGCAGCCAACCTGACGGGAGGGAGACCCAGTACTTC.

The chain links TRBV10-3 to TRBJ2-3; D possibly corresponds to TRBD1 (6 bases). CDR1 and CDR2 (germline): ENHRY, SYGVKD. The CDR3 length is 15 residues. Trimming shortened V by 0 bases and J by 7 bases, and 14 bases separated the two germline ends. CDR3 sequence: CAISESGAASYTQYF. CDR3 nucleotide sequence: TGTGCCATCAGTGAGTCGGGGGCGGCGTCTTATACGCAGTATTTT.

The rearrangement links TRBV6-5 to TRBJ1-3; D gene unclear. The CDR3 totals 15 residues. V was clipped by 5 bases and J by 0 bases, with 11 bases between them. Per the germline V gene, CDR1 is MNHEY and CDR2 is SVGAGI. In DNA, the CDR3 is TGTGCCAGCAGTCTATCCGGGATCTCTGGAAACACCATATATTTT. This codes for CASSLSGISGNTIYF.

The chain recombines TRBV4-1 with TRBJ2-3; 7 nucleotides line up with TRBD2. Germline V gene sequence: CDR1 MGHRA, CDR2 YSYEKL. V shed 1 base, J shed 5 bases, and the junction held 12 bases outside the gene matches. The CDR3 is 17 amino acids. The CDR3 region has the DNA TGCGCCAGCAGCCAAGTTAAGCTAGCGGCCTGGCGAGATACGCAGTATTTT. This codes for CASSQVKLAAWRDTQYF.

The V call is TRBV5-6, the J call TRBJ2-5, with TRBD2 matching 14 bases. CDR1 is SGHDT and CDR2 is YYEEEE in the germline V gene. CDR3 length: 17 residues. V was pared by 6 bases and J by 3 bases, with 10 bases of the junction left unmatched. The CDR3 reads CASIPGLAGDGEETQYF. CDR3 in DNA: TGTGCCAGCATCCCGGGACTAGCGGGAGATGGAGAAGAGACCCAGTACTTC.

The CDR3 coding sequence is TGTGCCAGCAGTTTGAACAGCTATGGCTACACCTTC. It is translated as CASSLNSYGYTF. The chain links TRBV28 to TRBJ1-2; D is ambiguous. The CDR3 runs to 12 residues. Trimming pared 3 bases from V and 4 bases from J, leaving 6 bases between. Looked up from germline, CDR1 is MDHEN and CDR2 is SYDVKM.

This chain links TRBV7-2 with TRBJ1-1; D not resolved. The CDR3 has 14 amino acids. Per the germline V gene, CDR1 is SGHTA and CDR2 is FQGNSA. Between the trimmed V and J ends, which lost 3 bases and 3 bases, there was a span of 11 bases. CDR3: CASSLRAGDTEAFF. As DNA, the CDR3 is TGTGCCAGCAGCTTGCGGGCCGGGGACACTGAAGCTTTCTTT.

There are a few counts of this clone. The chain employs TRBV4-3 and TRBJ1-1, with D tentatively TRBD1 (6 bases). The V end was cut by 7 bases, the J end by 8 bases, with 17 bases between. The CDR3 totals 13 residues. The V gene's germline CDR1 is LGHNA and CDR2 YSLEER. CDR3: CASTFRGQTEAFF. In nucleotides, the CDR3 is TGCGCCAGCACCTTTCGGGGACAAACAGAAGCTTTCTTT.

In its sample, this clone was seen a few times. CDR3 loop: CASSRVSTGTIFTQYF. CDR3 bases: TGTGCCAGCAGTCGAGTATCGACAGGGACGATTTTCACCCAGTACTTC. This chain connects TRBV27 to TRBJ2-5; 7 bases line up with TRBD1. There are 16 residues in the CDR3. In germline, CDR1 is MNHEY, CDR2 SMNVEV (reference sequence). V was pared by 5 bases and J by 8 bases, with 17 bases of the junction left unmatched.

This rearrangement joins TRBV5-1 to TRBJ2-1, with 10 positions matching TRBD2. V was pared by 2 bases and J by 10 bases, with 9 bases of the junction left unmatched. CDR3 length: 15 residues. From germline, CDR1 is SGHRS and CDR2 YFSETQ. CDR3 sequence reads: CASSLLAGNSREQFF. The DNA for the CDR3 is TGCGCCAGCAGCTTACTAGCGGGGAATAGTCGGGAGCAGTTCTTC.

This chain uses TRBV2 with TRBJ2-7; tentatively, D is TRBD2 (5 bases). The V and J ends lost 3 bases and 4 bases respectively, with 10 bases between them. The CDR3 extends over 13 amino acids. Germline V gene data show CDR1 as SNHLY and CDR2 as FYNNEI. CDR3 protein: CASSDERGYEQYF. The CDR3 nucleotides are TGTGCCAGCAGTGACGAGAGAGGGTACGAGCAGTACTTC. Filled out from reference TRBV2 and TRBJ2-7, the complete variable domain reads EPEVTQTPSHQVTQMGQEVILRCVPISNHLYFYWYRQILGQKVEFLVSFYNNEISEKSEIFDDQFSVERPDGSNFTLKIRSTKLEDSAMYFCASSDERGYEQYFGPGTRLTVT.

The V gene is TRBV2, the J gene TRBJ1-1, with D unclear. Germline-derived CDR1 and CDR2 are SNHLY and FYNNEI. The V gene lost 3 bases and the J gene lost 4 bases, with 9 bases spanning the gap. CDR3 size: 13 residues. This CDR3 is CASSELESTEAFF. CDR3 sequence (DNA): TGTGCCAGCAGTGAGTTGGAGAGCACTGAAGCTTTCTTT.

The chain combines TRBV18 with TRBJ1-2; D call uncertain. In germline, CDR1 is KGHSH, CDR2 LQKENI. The CDR3 consists of 12 residues. V was trimmed by 5 bases and J by 8 bases, leaving 12 bases between them. The CDR3 nucleotides are TGTGCCAGCTCAGAAGAGGCAGTCGGCTACACCTTC. This codes for CASSEEAVGYTF.